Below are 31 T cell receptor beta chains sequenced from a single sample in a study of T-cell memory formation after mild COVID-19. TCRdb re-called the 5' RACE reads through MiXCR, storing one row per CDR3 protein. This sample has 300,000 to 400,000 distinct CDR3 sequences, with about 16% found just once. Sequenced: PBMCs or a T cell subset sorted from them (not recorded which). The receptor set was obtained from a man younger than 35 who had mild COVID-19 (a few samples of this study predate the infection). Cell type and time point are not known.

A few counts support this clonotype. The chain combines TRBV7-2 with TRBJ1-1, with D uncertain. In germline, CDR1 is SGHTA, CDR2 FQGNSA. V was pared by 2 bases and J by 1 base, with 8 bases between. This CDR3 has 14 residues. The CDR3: CASSLTAANTEAFF. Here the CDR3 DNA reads TGTGCCAGCAGCTTAACAGCAGCGAACACTGAAGCTTTCTTT.

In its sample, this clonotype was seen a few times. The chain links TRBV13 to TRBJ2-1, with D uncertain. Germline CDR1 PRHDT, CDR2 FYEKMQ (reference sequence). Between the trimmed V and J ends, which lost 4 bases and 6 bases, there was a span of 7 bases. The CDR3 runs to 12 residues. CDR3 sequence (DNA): TGTGCCAGCAGCTCCATGGTCAATGAGCAGTTCTTC. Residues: CASSSMVNEQFF.

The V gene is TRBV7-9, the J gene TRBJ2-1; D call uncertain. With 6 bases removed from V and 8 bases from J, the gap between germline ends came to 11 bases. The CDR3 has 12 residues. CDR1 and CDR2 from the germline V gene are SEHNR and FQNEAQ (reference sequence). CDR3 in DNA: TGTGCCAGCAGAACGGTAGTGGATGAGCAGTTCTTC. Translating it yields CASRTVVDEQFF. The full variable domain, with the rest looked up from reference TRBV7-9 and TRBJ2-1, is DTGVSQNPRHKITKRGQNVTFRCDPISEHNRLYWYRQTLGQGPEFLTYFQNEAQLEKSRLLSDRFSAERPKGSFSTLEIQRTEQGDSAMYLCASRTVVDEQFFGPGTRLTVL.

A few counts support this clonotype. As DNA, the CDR3 is TGTGCCAGCAGTGATTTTCCGGGACCCCATGGGGCTGAAGCTTTCTTT. As protein: CASSDFPGPHGAEAFF. The V call is TRBV25-1, the J call TRBJ1-1; tentatively, D is TRBD1 (5 bases). Germline values: CDR1 MGHDK, CDR2 SYGVNS. CDR3 length: 16 amino acids. Deletions cut 3 bases from V and 6 bases from J, with 20 bases between.

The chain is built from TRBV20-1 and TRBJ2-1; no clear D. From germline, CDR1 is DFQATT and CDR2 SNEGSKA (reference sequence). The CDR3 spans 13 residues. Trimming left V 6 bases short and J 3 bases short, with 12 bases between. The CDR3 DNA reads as TGCAGTGCGCCGAACCCCGACTACAATGAGCAGTTCTTC. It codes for CSAPNPDYNEQFF.

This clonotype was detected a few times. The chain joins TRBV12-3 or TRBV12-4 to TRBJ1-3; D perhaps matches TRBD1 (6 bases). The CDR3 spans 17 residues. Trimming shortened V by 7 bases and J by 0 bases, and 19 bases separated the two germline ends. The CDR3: CASTPHPGAISGNTIYF. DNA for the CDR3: TGTGCCAGCACTCCTCACCCGGGGGCCATCTCTGGAAACACCATATATTTT.

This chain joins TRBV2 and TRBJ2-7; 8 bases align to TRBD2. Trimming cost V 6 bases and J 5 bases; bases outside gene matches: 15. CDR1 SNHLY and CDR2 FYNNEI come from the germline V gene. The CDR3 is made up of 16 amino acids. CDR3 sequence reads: CASRGSLRGGKNEQYV. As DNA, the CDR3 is TGTGCCAGCAGGGGATCCCTCCGGGGGGGAAAAAACGAGCAGTACGTC.

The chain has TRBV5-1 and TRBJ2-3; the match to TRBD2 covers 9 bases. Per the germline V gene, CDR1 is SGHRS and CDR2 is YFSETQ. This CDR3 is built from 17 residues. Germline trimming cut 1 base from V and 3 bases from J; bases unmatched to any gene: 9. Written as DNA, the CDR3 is TGCGCCAGCAGCTTGAGTGTAGCGGCGGGGGGGACAGATACGCAGTATTTT. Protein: CASSLSVAAGGTDTQYF.

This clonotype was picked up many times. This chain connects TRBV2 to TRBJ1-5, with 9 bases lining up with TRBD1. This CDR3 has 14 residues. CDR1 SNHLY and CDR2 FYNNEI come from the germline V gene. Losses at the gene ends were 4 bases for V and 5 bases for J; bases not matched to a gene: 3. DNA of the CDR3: TGTGCCAGCAGTGGGACAGGGGCCGATCAGCCCCAGCATTTT. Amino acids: CASSGTGADQPQHF.

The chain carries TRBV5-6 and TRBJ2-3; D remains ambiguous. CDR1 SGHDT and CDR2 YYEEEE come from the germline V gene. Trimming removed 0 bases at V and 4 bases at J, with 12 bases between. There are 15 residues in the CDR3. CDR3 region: CASSLVEVSADTQYF. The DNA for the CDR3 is TGTGCCAGCAGCTTGGTCGAGGTGTCGGCAGATACGCAGTATTTT.

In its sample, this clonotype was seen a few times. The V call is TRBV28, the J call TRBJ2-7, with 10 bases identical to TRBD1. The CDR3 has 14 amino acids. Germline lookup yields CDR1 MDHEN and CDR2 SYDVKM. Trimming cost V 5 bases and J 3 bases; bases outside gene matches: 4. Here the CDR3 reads CASSARTGGYEQYV. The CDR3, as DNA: TGTGCCAGCAGTGCTAGGACAGGGGGCTACGAGCAGTACGTC.

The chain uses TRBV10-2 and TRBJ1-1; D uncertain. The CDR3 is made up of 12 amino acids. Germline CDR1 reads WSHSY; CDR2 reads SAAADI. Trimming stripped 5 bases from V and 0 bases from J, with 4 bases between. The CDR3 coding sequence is TGCGCCAGCAGTATCTTGAACACTGAAGCTTTCTTT. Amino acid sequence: CASSILNTEAFF.

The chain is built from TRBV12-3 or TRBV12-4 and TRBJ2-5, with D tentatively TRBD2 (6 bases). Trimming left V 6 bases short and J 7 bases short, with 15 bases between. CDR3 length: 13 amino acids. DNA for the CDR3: TGTGCCAGCAGCCTGCGGGAAGGTGGGACCCAGTACTTC. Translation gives CASSLREGGTQYF.

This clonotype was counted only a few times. CDR3 sequence (DNA): TGCAGTGCCCCAGGGACAGGGATGGTCTCACCCCTCCACTTT. Its translation: CSAPGTGMVSPLHF. The chain uses TRBV20-1 and TRBJ1-6; 9 bases are shared with TRBD1. Germline CDR1 is DFQATT and CDR2 is SNEGSKA (reference sequence). CDR3 size: 14 residues. V was clipped by 6 bases and J by 10 bases; unmatched bases: 10.

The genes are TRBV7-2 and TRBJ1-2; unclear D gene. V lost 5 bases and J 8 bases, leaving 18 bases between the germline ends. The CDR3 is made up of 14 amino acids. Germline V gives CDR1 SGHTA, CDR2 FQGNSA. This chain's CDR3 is CASSHLPGVEGYTF. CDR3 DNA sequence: TGTGCCAGCAGCCACCTGCCCGGGGTTGAAGGCTACACCTTC.

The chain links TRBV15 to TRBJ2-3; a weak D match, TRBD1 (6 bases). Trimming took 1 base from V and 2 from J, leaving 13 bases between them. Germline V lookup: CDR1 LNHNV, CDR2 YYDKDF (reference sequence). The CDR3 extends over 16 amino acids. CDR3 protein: CATSRVRGGNTDTQYF. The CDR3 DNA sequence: TGTGCCACCAGCAGAGTTCGAGGGGGAAACACAGATACGCAGTATTTT.

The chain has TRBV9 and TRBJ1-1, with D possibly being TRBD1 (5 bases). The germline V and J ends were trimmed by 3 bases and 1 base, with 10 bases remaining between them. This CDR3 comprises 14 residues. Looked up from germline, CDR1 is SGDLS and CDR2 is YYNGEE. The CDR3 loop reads CASSGDSRNTEAFF. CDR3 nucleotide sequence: TGTGCCAGCAGCGGAGACAGCCGGAACACTGAAGCTTTCTTT. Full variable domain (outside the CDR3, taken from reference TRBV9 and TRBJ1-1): DSGVTQTPKHLITATGQRVTLRCSPRSGDLSVYWYQQSLDQGLQFLIQYYNGEERAKGNILERFSAQQFPDLHSELNLSSLELGDSALYFCASSGDSRNTEAFFGQGTRLTVV.

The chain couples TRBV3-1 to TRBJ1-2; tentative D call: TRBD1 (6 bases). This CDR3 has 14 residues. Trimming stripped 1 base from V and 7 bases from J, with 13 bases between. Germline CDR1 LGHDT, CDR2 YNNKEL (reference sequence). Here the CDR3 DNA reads TGTGCCAGCAGCCAAGCTACAGGGCCACGTGGCTACACCTTC. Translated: CASSQATGPRGYTF.

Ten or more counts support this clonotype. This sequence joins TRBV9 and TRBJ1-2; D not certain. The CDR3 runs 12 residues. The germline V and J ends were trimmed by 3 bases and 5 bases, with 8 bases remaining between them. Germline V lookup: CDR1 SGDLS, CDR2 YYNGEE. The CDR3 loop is CASSASGYGYTF. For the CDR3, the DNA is TGTGCCAGCAGCGCCTCTGGGTATGGCTACACCTTC.

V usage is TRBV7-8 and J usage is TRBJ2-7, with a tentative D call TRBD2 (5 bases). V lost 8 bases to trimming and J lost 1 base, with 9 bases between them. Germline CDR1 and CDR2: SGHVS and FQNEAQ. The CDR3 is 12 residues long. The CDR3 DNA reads TGTGCCAGCGAAGGGAGTTCCTACGAGCAGTACTTC. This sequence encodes CASEGSSYEQYF.

For the CDR3, the DNA is TGTGCCAGTAGTAACCTCCGGGGAATGCGGAACACTGAAGCTTTCTTT. Translation gives CASSNLRGMRNTEAFF. This chain uses TRBV19 with TRBJ1-1, with D uncertain. The CDR3 runs to 16 residues. Trimming removed 4 bases at V and 1 base at J, with 16 bases between. CDR1 and CDR2 (germline): LNHDA, SQIVND (reference sequence).

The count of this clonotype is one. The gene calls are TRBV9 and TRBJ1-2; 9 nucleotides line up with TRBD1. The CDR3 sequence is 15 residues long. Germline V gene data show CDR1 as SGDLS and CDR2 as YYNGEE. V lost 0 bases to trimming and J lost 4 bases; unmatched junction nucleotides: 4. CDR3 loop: CASSVGQGVPYGYTF. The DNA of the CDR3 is TGTGCCAGCAGCGTAGGACAGGGGGTCCCCTATGGCTACACCTTC.

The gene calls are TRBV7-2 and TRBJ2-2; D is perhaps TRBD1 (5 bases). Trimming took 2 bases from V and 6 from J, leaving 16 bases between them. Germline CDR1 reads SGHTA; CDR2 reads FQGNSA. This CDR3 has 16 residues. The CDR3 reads CASSLSTFRAAGELFF. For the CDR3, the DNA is TGTGCCAGCAGCTTAAGCACCTTCAGGGCGGCCGGGGAGCTGTTTTTT. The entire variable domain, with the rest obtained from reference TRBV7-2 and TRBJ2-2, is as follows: GAGVSQSPSNKVTEKGKDVELRCDPISGHTALYWYRQSLGQGLEFLIYFQGNSAPDKSGLPSDRFSAERTGGSVSTLTIQRTQQEDSAVYLCASSLSTFRAAGELFFGEGSRLTVL.

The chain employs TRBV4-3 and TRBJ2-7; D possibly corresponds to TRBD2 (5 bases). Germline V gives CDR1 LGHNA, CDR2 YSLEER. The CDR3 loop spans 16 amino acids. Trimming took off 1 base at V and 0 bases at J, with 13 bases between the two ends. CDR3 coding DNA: TGCGCCAGCAGCCAAGCGTTAAGCGGCAGCTCCTACGAGCAGTACTTC. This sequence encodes CASSQALSGSSYEQYF.

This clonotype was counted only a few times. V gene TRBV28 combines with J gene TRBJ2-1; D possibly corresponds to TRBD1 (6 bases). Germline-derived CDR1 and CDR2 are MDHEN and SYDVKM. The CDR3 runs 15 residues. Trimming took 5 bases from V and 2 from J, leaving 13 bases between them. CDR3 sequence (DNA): TGTGCCAGCAGTCCCGGAACAGGGCCCTACAATGAGCAGTTCTTC. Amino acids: CASSPGTGPYNEQFF. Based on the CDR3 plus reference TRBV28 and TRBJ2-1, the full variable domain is DVKVTQSSRYLVKRTGEKVFLECVQDMDHENMFWYRQDPGLGLRLIYFSYDVKMKEKGDIPEGYSVSREKKERFSLILESASTNQTSMYLCASSPGTGPYNEQFFGPGTRLTVL.

CDR3 bases: TGTGCCAGCAAGAGTGGGGTTGAGACCCAGTACTTC. It codes for CASKSGVETQYF. This chain joins TRBV6-5 and TRBJ2-5; D not resolved. V lost 7 bases and J 5 bases, leaving 11 bases between the germline ends. The CDR3 length is 12 residues. The germline gives CDR1 MNHEY, CDR2 SVGAGI.

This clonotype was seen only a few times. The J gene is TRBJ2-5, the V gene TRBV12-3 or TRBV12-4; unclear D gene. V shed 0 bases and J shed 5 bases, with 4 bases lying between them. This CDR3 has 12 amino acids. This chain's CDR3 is CASSLAHETQYF. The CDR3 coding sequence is TGTGCCAGCAGTTTAGCGCACGAGACCCAGTACTTC.

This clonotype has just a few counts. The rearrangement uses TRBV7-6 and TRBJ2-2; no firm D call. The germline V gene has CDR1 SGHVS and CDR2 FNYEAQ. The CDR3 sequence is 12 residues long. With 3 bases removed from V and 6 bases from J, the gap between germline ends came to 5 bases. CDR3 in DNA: TGTGCCAGCAGCTTTCGATCCGGGGAGCTGTTTTTT. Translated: CASSFRSGELFF.

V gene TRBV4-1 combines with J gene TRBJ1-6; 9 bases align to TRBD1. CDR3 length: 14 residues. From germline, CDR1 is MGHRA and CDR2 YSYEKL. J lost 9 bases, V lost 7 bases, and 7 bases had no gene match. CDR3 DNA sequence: TGCGCCAGCACCCGGGACAGGGAGGGTTCACCCCTCCACTTT. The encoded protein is CASTRDREGSPLHF.

The CDR3 loop is CASSLTDDRAYEQYF. The CDR3 nucleotides read TGTGCCAGCAGTCTTACCGATGACAGGGCTTACGAGCAGTACTTC. The chain is built from TRBV6-5 and TRBJ2-7; 7 bases are shared with TRBD1. V was pared by 5 bases and J by 4 bases, with 11 bases of the junction left unmatched. The CDR3 spans 15 residues. The germline V gene encodes CDR1 MNHEY and CDR2 SVGAGI.

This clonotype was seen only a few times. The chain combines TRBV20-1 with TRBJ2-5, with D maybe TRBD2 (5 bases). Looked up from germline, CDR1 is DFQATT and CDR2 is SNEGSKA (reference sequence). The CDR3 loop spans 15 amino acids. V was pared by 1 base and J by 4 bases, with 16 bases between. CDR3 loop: CSARVPTSGVETQYF. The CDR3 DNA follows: TGCAGTGCTAGAGTCCCAACTAGTGGGGTAGAGACCCAGTACTTC.